This T cell receptor beta chain came from a study of blood T cell repertoires in COVID-19. Study information: Researchers got acute and convalescent COVID-19 samples from the United States, Italy and Spain.

The method was immunoSEQ multiplex PCR; TCRdb's version includes in-frame clones alone and lacks a portion of them. Of around 30,000 clones listed, around 92% are singletons. This CDR3 spans 15 amino acids. V was trimmed by 1 base and J by 6 bases, leaving 13 bases between them. Germline CDR1 and CDR2: LGHNA and YNFKEQ. This sequence originates from a woman between 40 and 55 years old with active or convalescent COVID-19. The sample was peripheral blood. The genes are TRBV4-2 and TRBJ2-1; a possible D gene is TRBD1 (5 bases). The CDR3 here is CASSQVIQGANEQFF. The CDR3 region has the DNA TGTGCCAGCAGCCAAGTCATTCAAGGGGCCAATGAGCAGTTCTTC.